The next 2 T cell receptor beta chains were all read from a single sample in a study of blood T cell repertoires in COVID-19. This table comes from immunoSEQ multiplex PCR, and its TCRdb copy is limited to in-frame clones, with some not included. The sample yields 250,000 or so clones, approximately 90% seen once. Material: PBMCs or T cells enriched from blood (not recorded which). The receptor source for this set is a man aged 40-55 years who had been exposed to COVID-19.

In this sample, this clone turned up a few times. The chain recombines TRBV5-4 with TRBJ1-5; no firm D call. Germline loops: CDR1 SGHNT, CDR2 YYREEE (reference sequence). The CDR3 has 14 residues. Trimming cost V 4 bases and J 5 bases, with 13 bases left between them. CDR3 amino acids: CASSPRPGDQPQHF. DNA of the CDR3: TGTGCCAGCAGCCCGCGCCCCGGGGATCAGCCCCAGCATTTT.

This rearrangement joins TRBV5-5 to TRBJ2-3, with 8 bases fitting TRBD2. This CDR3 is built from 17 residues. The V gene's germline CDR1 is SGHKS and CDR2 YYEKEE (reference sequence). J was trimmed by 3 bases and V by 2 bases; bases with no gene match: 11. The CDR3 DNA is TGTGCCAGCAGCTTTAATCGGGGTAGCGGGATGACAGATACGCAGTATTTT. Its protein is CASSFNRGSGMTDTQYF.